This T cell receptor (beta chain) is from a study of shared clonotypes between healthy human individuals. The CDR3 is 14 amino acids. The germline CDR1 and CDR2 sequences are SGHAT and FQNNGV. The V gene lost 5 bases and the J gene lost 0 bases, with 10 bases spanning the gap. Donation came from healthy HIV-negative adults that had no recent acute infections or vaccinations. Some clones are missing from TCRdb's copy, which holds only in-frame ones; the method was immunoSEQ multiplex PCR. Among some 200,000 clones listed, 65% to 80% were seen once. The gene calls are TRBV11-2 and TRBJ2-5; no clear D gene. Sample: memory CD4+ T cells sorted from blood. The subset is: CD45RA-negative fraction. The clonotype originates from a man aged 30 to 39 in good health. CDR3 nucleotide sequence: TGTGCCAGCAGCCCTATCGGAAACCAAGAGACCCAGTACTTC. Protein sequence: CASSPIGNQETQYF.